The 19 T cell receptor beta chains presented below share a single source sample, sequenced in a study of blood T cell repertoires in COVID-19. Sequencing used immunoSEQ multiplex PCR; TCRdb keeps in-frame clones, though not all of them. Among about 68,000 clones listed, roughly 84% were seen once. The sample consisted of peripheral blood. The receptors were gathered from a man over 45 with active COVID-19.

The V and J genes are TRBV11-3 and TRBJ2-2; D remains unclear. The CDR3 is made up of 12 amino acids. The ends were cut back, 5 bases at V and 6 bases at J, with 7 bases in the middle. Germline CDR1 SGHNT, CDR2 YENEEA. The CDR3 loop is CASSLPAGELFF. The CDR3 nucleotides read TGTGCCAGCAGCCTCCCCGCCGGGGAGCTGTTTTTT.

The V gene is TRBV6-5, the J gene TRBJ2-5; a weak D match, TRBD2 (5 bases). CDR3 length: 14 residues. Germline V gene lookup returns CDR1 MNHEY and CDR2 SVGAGI. V was clipped by 5 bases and J by 5 bases, with 15 bases between them. As DNA, the CDR3 is TGTGCCAGCAGTAGGGCGGGCCCTGGGGAGACCCAGTACTTC. This sequence encodes CASSRAGPGETQYF.

The chain combines TRBV18 with TRBJ2-5; perhaps TRBD2 as D (6 bases). V lost 3 bases, J lost 2 bases, and 10 bases lay in between. The CDR3 covers 14 residues. CDR1 and CDR2 from the germline V gene are KGHSH and LQKENI. CDR3 loop: CASSPAGSQETQYF. CDR3 in DNA: TGTGCCAGCTCACCCGCCGGGAGTCAAGAGACCCAGTACTTC. The full variable domain, its missing parts supplied by reference TRBV18 and TRBJ2-5, is NAGVMQNPRHLVRRRGQEARLRCSPMKGHSHVYWYRQLPEEGLKFMVYLQKENIIDESGMPKERFSAEFPKEGPSILRIQQVVRGDSAAYFCASSPAGSQETQYFGPGTRLLVL.

Only one count was recorded for this clone. The rearrangement joins TRBV7-3 to TRBJ1-4, with D tentatively TRBD1 (5 bases). The CDR3 spans 16 residues. The germline CDR1 and CDR2 sequences are SGHTA and FQGTGA. The V gene lost 1 base and the J gene lost 5 bases, with 14 bases spanning the gap. The CDR3 DNA reads TGTGCCAGCAGCTTAAGGGGTCCAGGGCGAAATGAAAAACTGTTTTTT. It specifies CASSLRGPGRNEKLFF.

This chain joins TRBV23-1 and TRBJ1-6; 8 nucleotides agree with TRBD1. TRBV23-1 is reported as an ORF; its role is uncertain. The CDR3 contains 18 residues. V was clipped by 3 bases and J by 6 bases; unmatched bases: 13. The CDR3: CASSHPGCVDRVNSPLHF. The CDR3 coding sequence is TGCGCCAGCAGTCACCCGGGTTGTGTGGACAGGGTTAATTCACCCCTCCACTTT.

The chain has TRBV30 and TRBJ2-3, with 14 bases identical to TRBD2. The CDR3 totals 16 residues. Germline CDR1 and CDR2: GTSNPN and SVGIG (reference sequence). The V segment lost 3 bases and the J segment 6 bases; nucleotides outside the gene matches: 8. The CDR3 DNA reads TGTGCCTGGAGAGCCGGGACTAGCGGGGGCAGGGATACGCAGTATTTT. As protein: CAWRAGTSGGRDTQYF.

V is TRBV6-7 and J is TRBJ2-7, with TRBD1 as a possible D gene (7 bases). TRBV6-7 is an ORF for which the function is uncertain. The V end lost 4 bases, the J end lost 6 bases, and 19 bases lay between the germline ends. The CDR3 is made up of 15 amino acids. The CDR3, as DNA: TGTGCCAGCAGTTCCCCAGGGGGGCGCAGCGGCGAGCAGTACTTC. It yields the protein CASSSPGGRSGEQYF.

V and J are TRBV28 and TRBJ2-5; possibly TRBD2 for D (5 bases). V lost 6 bases and J lost 5, with 13 bases in between. This CDR3 region has 13 residues. Per germline, CDR1 MDHEN and CDR2 SYDVKM. CDR3 sequence (DNA): TGTGCCAGCAGACTGCATCCGGGGGAGACCCAGTACTTC. This encodes CASRLHPGETQYF.

The chain carries TRBV11-2 and TRBJ2-7; 9 nucleotides align to TRBD2. This CDR3 region has 15 residues. The germline CDR1 and CDR2 sequences are SGHAT and FQNNGV. The J segment lost 9 bases and the V segment lost 0 bases, leaving 9 bases of the junction unmatched. The chain's CDR3 is CASSLESTSGLGQYF. CDR3 bases: TGTGCCAGCAGCTTAGAATCTACTAGCGGGTTAGGGCAGTACTTC.

The DNA of the CDR3 is TGTGCCAGCAGCTTGGAGGGGACAGTCCCGCGGGCAGATACGCAGTATTTT. Translated, it gives CASSLEGTVPRADTQYF. This chain joins TRBV5-6 and TRBJ2-3; 7 bases agree with TRBD1. J lost 4 bases, V lost 0 bases, and 11 bases had no gene match. This CDR3 region has 17 residues. From germline, CDR1 is SGHDT and CDR2 YYEEEE. The variable domain in full, completed from reference TRBV5-6 and TRBJ2-3, reads DAGVTQSPTHLIKTRGQQVTLRCSPKSGHDTVSWYQQALGQGPQFIFQYYEEEERQRGNFPDRFSGHQFPNYSSELNVNALLLGDSALYLCASSLEGTVPRADTQYFGPGTRLTVL.

The CDR3 sequence: CASREQGWSRWTEAFF. CDR3 sequence (DNA): TGTGCCAGCAGGGAACAGGGGTGGAGTAGGTGGACTGAAGCTTTCTTT. The genes are TRBV28 and TRBJ1-1, with 7 positions matching TRBD1. Losses at the gene ends were 6 bases for V and 5 bases for J; bases not matched to a gene: 15. CDR3 length: 16 amino acids. Looked up from germline, CDR1 is MDHEN and CDR2 is SYDVKM.

The CDR3 is CASSFGMAVLTF. CDR3 nucleotides: TGTGCCAGCAGTTTTGGTATGGCCGTCCTGACTTTC. The chain couples TRBV12-3 or TRBV12-4 to TRBJ2-6; D gene uncertain. V lost 3 bases, J lost 12 bases, and 9 bases lay in between. This CDR3 has 12 amino acids.

The V gene is TRBV24-1, the J gene TRBJ2-7; D may be TRBD2 (5 bases). V shed 4 bases and J shed 3 bases, with 15 bases lying between them. Germline V CDR1 and CDR2: KGHDR, SFDVKD. The CDR3 runs 15 residues. The CDR3 sequence: CATSERAGDFYEQYF. The CDR3 region has the DNA TGTGCCACCAGTGAGAGGGCAGGAGATTTCTACGAGCAGTACTTC.

The chain carries TRBV5-4 and TRBJ1-2; D is perhaps TRBD1 (6 bases). The CDR3 is 15 amino acids. The germline V and J ends were trimmed by 4 bases and 0 bases, with 13 bases remaining between them. Germline V gene lookup returns CDR1 SGHNT and CDR2 YYREEE (reference sequence). The CDR3 sequence is CASSPGGTTNYGYTF. In DNA, the CDR3 is TGTGCCAGCAGCCCTGGTGGGACAACTAACTATGGCTACACCTTC.

The CDR3 spells CASSQRPLGLAGAYEQYF. CDR3 nucleotides: TGTGCCAGCAGTCAAAGGCCCCTGGGACTAGCGGGAGCCTACGAGCAGTACTTC. The V gene is TRBV27, the J gene TRBJ2-7; 14 bases line up with TRBD2. Trimming cost V 5 bases and J 2 bases; bases outside gene matches: 11. The CDR3 is 18 amino acids. In germline, CDR1 is MNHEY, CDR2 SMNVEV (reference sequence).

The V and J genes are TRBV11-2 and TRBJ2-1; D is unclear. Germline CDR1 reads SGHAT; CDR2 reads FQNNGV. The CDR3 spans 15 residues. V lost 3 bases, J lost 1 base, and 10 bases lay in between. CDR3 DNA: TGTGCCAGCAGCTTCCGAGCGAGTTCCTACAATGAGCAGTTCTTC. Residues: CASSFRASSYNEQFF.

The chain combines TRBV6-6 with TRBJ1-2, with 7 bases aligning to TRBD1. Looked up from germline, CDR1 is MNHNY and CDR2 is SVGAGI (reference sequence). This CDR3 has 14 amino acids. V lost 4 bases to trimming and J lost 6 bases; unmatched junction nucleotides: 8. CDR3 nucleotide sequence: TGTGCCAGCAGTTCCCTTGGACAGGCTAATGGCTACACCTTC. As protein: CASSSLGQANGYTF.

The chain joins TRBV13 to TRBJ1-1, with 9 bases lining up with TRBD1. The CDR3 has 16 residues. With V trimmed by 5 bases and J by 4 bases, 11 bases remained unmatched. CDR1 and CDR2 from the germline V gene are PRHDT and FYEKMQ (reference sequence). The CDR3 here is CASSGHRDRVSTEAFF. CDR3 nucleotides: TGTGCCAGCAGCGGACACCGGGACAGGGTGTCCACTGAAGCTTTCTTT.

This chain joins TRBV19 and TRBJ2-7; TRBD2 might be the D (5 bases). This CDR3 spans 14 amino acids. Germline values: CDR1 LNHDA, CDR2 SQIVND (reference sequence). The V gene lost 0 bases and the J gene lost 0 bases, with 6 bases spanning the gap. The CDR3 loop reads CASSIEGSSYEQYF. The CDR3 nucleotides are TGTGCCAGTAGTATAGAGGGGAGCTCCTACGAGCAGTACTTC.